This passage covers 17 T cell receptor beta chains from one sample sequenced in a study of blood T cell repertoires in COVID-19. Generated by immunoSEQ multiplex PCR, the TCRdb table keeps only in-frame clones and is missing some. The table includes 260,000 or so clones, approximately 91% detected once. Sequenced: peripheral blood. Receptor source: a man aged 18 to 35 with active or convalescent COVID-19.

The rearrangement links TRBV9 to TRBJ2-7; 12 bases align to TRBD1. The CDR3 sequence is 16 residues long. The J segment lost 5 bases and the V segment lost 0 bases, leaving 6 bases of the junction unmatched. CDR1 and CDR2 (germline): SGDLS, YYNGEE. The CDR3, as DNA: TGTGCCAGCAGCGTAGGGGGGACAGGGGGCTACGACGAGCAGTACTTC. Translating it yields CASSVGGTGGYDEQYF.

The chain joins TRBV9 to TRBJ1-6; TRBD1 matches at 8 bases. The germline V gene encodes CDR1 SGDLS and CDR2 YYNGEE. This CDR3 is 16 amino acids long. V was pared by 0 bases and J by 7 bases, with 6 bases of the junction left unmatched. CDR3 DNA sequence: TGTGCCAGCAGCGTAGAAGCCGGGACAGGCAATTCACCCCTCCACTTT. This codes for CASSVEAGTGNSPLHF.

The chain couples TRBV19 to TRBJ1-2; D is unresolved. CDR1 LNHDA and CDR2 SQIVND come from the germline V gene (reference sequence). V lost 3 bases, J lost 7 bases, and 9 bases lay in between. There are 12 residues in the CDR3. As DNA, the CDR3 is TGTGCCAGTAGTATGGGCGGGTTTGGCTACACCTTC. This gives the protein CASSMGGFGYTF.

In its sample, this clone was seen a few times. The chain carries TRBV7-2 and TRBJ2-1; 9 nucleotides line up with TRBD2. Germline CDR1 is SGHTA and CDR2 is FQGNSA. The CDR3 length is 15 residues. The J segment lost 6 bases and the V segment lost 1 base, leaving 4 bases of the junction unmatched. CDR3 nucleotides: TGTGCCAGCAGCTTAGGAGCGGGGGGTTCCAATGAGCAGTTCTTC. It yields the protein CASSLGAGGSNEQFF.

This chain connects TRBV9 to TRBJ2-1; D remains unclear. Trimming took 7 bases from V and 0 from J, leaving 8 bases between them. The CDR3 runs to 13 residues. Germline values: CDR1 SGDLS, CDR2 YYNGEE. CDR3 sequence: CASSLSSYNEQFF. The CDR3 bases are TGTGCCAGCTCTCTCAGCTCCTACAATGAGCAGTTCTTC.

The chain combines TRBV9 with TRBJ2-1, with D unresolved. The CDR3 runs to 12 residues. V lost 4 bases, J lost 3 bases, and 5 bases lay in between. Germline V lookup: CDR1 SGDLS, CDR2 YYNGEE. CDR3 sequence (DNA): TGTGCCAGCAGCCCCCGCTACAATGAGCAGTTCTTC. It codes for CASSPRYNEQFF.

This chain links TRBV4-1 with TRBJ2-1; 8 positions match TRBD2. V was clipped by 4 bases and J by 5 bases; unmatched bases: 4. From germline, CDR1 is MGHRA and CDR2 YSYEKL. The CDR3 sequence is 14 residues long. For the CDR3, the DNA is TGCGCCAGCAGCCTAGTTAGCGGGGACAATGAGCAGTTCTTC. Residues: CASSLVSGDNEQFF.

As for this clone: The sample contains more than one DNA sequence encoding this CDR3. This chain uses TRBV6-4 with TRBJ2-3; a weak D match, TRBD2 (7 bases). Germline V CDR1 and CDR2: MRHNA, SNTAGT. There are 15 residues in the CDR3. Deletions cut 0 bases from V and 2 bases from J, with 9 bases between. CDR3 DNA sequence: TGTGCCAGCAGTGACTCGGGGGGGGCCACAGATACGCAGTATTTT. Its protein is CASSDSGGATDTQYF.

The V and J genes are TRBV9 and TRBJ2-1, with a possible D match to TRBD1 (5 bases). V was trimmed by 2 bases and J by 5 bases, leaving 14 bases between them. Germline V gene sequence: CDR1 SGDLS, CDR2 YYNGEE. The CDR3 has 15 amino acids. The CDR3 DNA reads as TGTGCCAGCAGCGTTGGAACAGGATATGACAATGAGCAGTTCTTC. Encoded protein: CASSVGTGYDNEQFF.

The V and J genes are TRBV12-5 and TRBJ1-6, with TRBD1 as a possible D gene (5 bases). The V end lost 0 bases, the J end lost 9 bases, and 15 bases lay between the germline ends. Germline V lookup: CDR1 LGHNT, CDR2 FRNRAP. There are 16 residues in the CDR3. This chain's CDR3 is CASGLVLGRATSPLHF. CDR3 in DNA: TGTGCTAGTGGTTTGGTACTCGGCAGGGCCACTTCACCCCTCCACTTT. Using reference TRBV12-5 and TRBJ1-6 for the parts outside the CDR3, the full variable domain is DARVTQTPRHKVTEMGQEVTMRCQPILGHNTVFWYRQTMMQGLELLAYFRNRAPLDDSGMPKDRFSAEMPDATLATLKIQPSEPRDSAVYFCASGLVLGRATSPLHFGNGTRLTVT.

This chain joins TRBV7-2 and TRBJ1-2; the match to TRBD1 covers 9 bases. The CDR3 is made up of 16 amino acids. Germline V gene sequence: CDR1 SGHTA, CDR2 FQGNSA. J was trimmed by 5 bases and V by 4 bases; bases with no gene match: 11. CDR3 coding DNA: TGTGCCAGCAGCTCCCGCAGACAGGGGGTAGGGTATGGCTACACCTTC. Amino acid sequence: CASSSRRQGVGYGYTF.

This chain uses TRBV5-1 with TRBJ2-2; D is undetermined. The CDR3 has 16 residues. CDR1 SGHRS and CDR2 YFSETQ come from the germline V gene. The V end was cut by 2 bases, the J end by 0 bases, with 11 bases between. The CDR3 nucleotides are TGCGCCAGCAGCTTCGCAGGATTATCGAACACCGGGGAGCTGTTTTTT. It yields the protein CASSFAGLSNTGELFF. Using reference TRBV5-1 and TRBJ2-2 for the parts outside the CDR3, the full variable domain is KAGVTQTPRYLIKTRGQQVTLSCSPISGHRSVSWYQQTPGQGLQFLFEYFSETQRNKGNFPGRFSGRQFSNSRSEMNVSTLELGDSALYLCASSFAGLSNTGELFFGEGSRLTVL.

V and J are TRBV19 and TRBJ2-2; a possible D gene is TRBD2 (6 bases). Germline CDR1 reads LNHDA; CDR2 reads SQIVND (reference sequence). Trimming shortened V by 6 bases and J by 3 bases, and 14 bases separated the two germline ends. CDR3 length: 15 residues. This chain's CDR3 is CASSTSGVDTGELFF. In nucleotides, the CDR3 is TGTGCCAGTAGCACCTCGGGGGTAGACACCGGGGAGCTGTTTTTT.

The count of this clone is one. This chain joins TRBV6-2 or TRBV6-3 and TRBJ1-2; no firm D call. Germline values: CDR1 MNHEY, CDR2 SVGEGT. Deletions cut 0 bases from V and 7 bases from J, with 15 bases between. This CDR3 contains 15 residues. The CDR3 loop reads CASSYSEFEAGGYTF. CDR3 nucleotide sequence: TGTGCCAGCAGTTACTCTGAGTTCGAAGCAGGTGGCTACACCTTC.

V is TRBV14 and J is TRBJ2-7, with D maybe TRBD1 (5 bases). Deletions cut 3 bases from V and 3 bases from J, with 12 bases between. Germline V gene data show CDR1 as SGHDN and CDR2 as FVKESK. This CDR3 is built from 14 residues. CDR3 bases: TGTGCCAGCAGCCAGATTCCAGACAGCTACGAGCAGTACTTC. It yields the protein CASSQIPDSYEQYF.

The chain is built from TRBV4-1 and TRBJ1-4, with D perhaps matching TRBD1 (6 bases). Looked up from germline, CDR1 is MGHRA and CDR2 is YSYEKL. The V end was cut by 5 bases, the J end by 4 bases, with 14 bases between. The CDR3 is 15 residues long. CDR3 in DNA: TGCGCCAGCAGCAAAGGGGGGCAGATTAATGAAAAACTGTTTTTT. Encoded protein: CASSKGGQINEKLFF.

The chain has TRBV3-1 (or the pseudogene TRBV3-2) and TRBJ1-2; weak D call: TRBD1 (5 bases). CDR1 and CDR2 (germline): LGHDT, YNNKEL (reference sequence). This CDR3 is 18 amino acids long. V lost 1 base, J lost 3 bases, and 21 bases lay in between. The CDR3 loop is CASSQALSGTGLDYGYTF. CDR3 DNA sequence: TGTGCCAGCAGCCAAGCATTGTCCGGTACAGGCTTGGACTATGGCTACACCTTC.